This T cell receptor (beta chain) was recovered during a study of T cells in Graves' hyperthyroidism and ophthalmopathy (dated by TCRdb to the late 2010s). About the investigation overall: Peripheral blood samples were taken at the time of initial diagnosis, prior to any treatment. For training and testing, the 95 to 100 patients in the discovery cohort were randomly divided in a 7:3 ratio. A discovery cohort of roughly 100 patients, 43 with Graves' ophthalmopathy and under 60 with stable Graves' hyperthyroidism, was used to find distinguishing TCR V-J signatures. Once sampling was done, hyperthyroidism patients were given methimazole at a starting dose of 30 mg daily, whereas ophthalmopathy patients were given high-dose intravenous methylprednisolone. The paper describes TCR Vbeta CDR3 sequencing of roughly 130 peripheral blood samples, made up of 43 ophthalmopathy patients, more than 70 hyperthyroidism patients and 17 progressor patients. An independent validation cohort of around 20 hyperthyroidism patients and over 15 patients who later progressed to ophthalmopathy tested prospective prediction of ophthalmopathy. In addition, the study compared T-cell repertoires in thyroid tissue and in blood from several Graves' hyperthyroidism patients.

The germline V gene supplies CDR1 MNHEY and CDR2 SVGAGI. The CDR3 runs 14 amino acids, cysteine and phenylalanine included. The only DNA kept is the CDR3, 42 bases in frame from the first base. Relative to germline, V is missing 4 bases and J is missing 7 bases, with 7 bases of the junction outside any gene match. Overall study outcomes, separate from this receptor: In validation, the model predicted progression to ophthalmopathy with approximately 71% sensitivity and 72% to 85% specificity, a median of 6.5 months before onset. No statistical method was used to fix the sample size in advance, and group allocation was not hidden from the investigators. Blood samples also contained most of the expanded thyroid clonotypes (frequency above 0.001), which suggests that blood repertoires may reflect thyroid immune responses. Ophthalmopathy was separated from stable hyperthyroidism by a 13 V-J signature model, with around 88% sensitivity and 81% to 83% specificity obtained in cross-validation and 80%/75% obtained in testing.

Ophthalmopathy patients had moderately to severely active disease, Clinical Activity Score of at least 3, NOSPECS grade of at least 4, and duration under 3 months. Exclusion was applied to patients with uncontrolled infections, other autoimmune diseases, pregnancy or lactation. Diagnoses were established on the basis of clinical symptoms, serum thyroxine and TRAb, thyroid ultrasound, and orbital computed tomography. PBMCs were isolated from approximately 10 ml of fresh peripheral blood by Ficoll-Paque density gradient centrifugation. Total RNA was extracted with Trizol reagent, and quality was checked on an Agilent 2100 Bioanalyzer. TCR beta CDR3 regions were amplified from RNA transcripts. A first-round RT-PCR of the TCR CDR3 used the HTBI primer set with the Qiagen OneStep RT-PCR kit. Libraries were constructed in a second round of multiplex PCR, after which size selection and purification were carried out. Paired-end sequencing of the libraries was performed with 100 bp reads on an Illumina HiSeq2000. On the study's bioinformatics: SOAPnuke was used to process the raw data, with reads discarded if the reads contained adapters or uncalled bases, had a mean Phred below 15, or lacked an exact constant-primer or identifier match. High-quality paired reads were merged with COPE v1.2.5, and unique nucleotide sequences were defined as clonotypes. MiTCR v1.1 was used to align the clonotypes against IMGT TRBV, TRBD and TRBJ reference segments. The analysis included only V-J combinations with a frequency above 0.0001, which together covered more than 98% of the repertoires. A TCS score was defined as the ratio between F50 (clonal expansion) and ExV (chaos), using BLOSUM62-based TCRdist between CDR3 peptides within each V-J. Welch's t-statistics and random forest reduced 450 to 600 V-J features to roughly 13, which were used in a naive Bayes classifier (R e1071). TCRdb's own reprocessing of the public reads used fastp at Q25 and MiXCR and kept productive beta chains. Each CDR3 protein gets just one entry, which takes the most common genes and DNA from the rows behind it. What appears here as the V and J calls and clone size reflects TCRdb's work, not the paper's. Here the sample has about 600,000 distinct CDR3 sequences; roughly a sixth occur a single time. The ten largest clonotypes hold around 3.5% of the sample.

A few counts support this clonotype. The specificity of this receptor is unknown. Base qualities are not recorded, but no much larger clone differs from it by a single base. The TCR comes from a woman in her thirties or forties with Graves' ophthalmopathy. Specimen: blood. The V and J genes are TRBV6-5 and TRBJ2-1; 7 bases in between match TRBD1. CDR3 region: CASSFFEGANEQFF. The base sequence is TGTGCCAGCAGTTTCTTCGAGGGGGCTAATGAGCAGTTCTTC.